These 5 T cell receptor beta chains came from one sample sequenced in a study of blood T cell repertoires in COVID-19. TCRdb's table, derived via immunoSEQ multiplex PCR, lists solely in-frame clones and lacks some. The sample has 130,000 to 150,000 clones, about 90% seen once; the top ten hold around 11%. What was sequenced was PBMCs or T cells enriched from blood (not recorded which). These receptors originate from a man between 60 and 75 years old who had recovered from COVID-19.

V gene TRBV10-2 combines with J gene TRBJ2-7; D is possibly TRBD2 (5 bases). Germline CDR1 reads WSHSY; CDR2 reads SAAADI. This CDR3 region has 16 residues. V was clipped by 6 bases and J by 6 bases, with 24 bases between them. The CDR3 sequence: CASSEEMPTRPSEQYF. DNA for the CDR3: TGCGCCAGCAGCGAAGAAATGCCTACTAGACCCTCCGAGCAGTACTTC.

This clone was recorded only once. The chain couples TRBV19 to TRBJ2-7, with a possible D match to TRBD1 (6 bases). The CDR3 consists of 15 residues. Trimming pared 4 bases from V and 0 bases from J, leaving 13 bases between. The germline CDR1 and CDR2 sequences are LNHDA and SQIVND (reference sequence). In DNA, the CDR3 is TGTGCCAGTAGTACAACAGGGCACAGCTCCTACGAGCAGTACTTC. Amino acid sequence: CASSTTGHSSYEQYF.

This clone was observed once. This chain links TRBV30 with TRBJ2-5, with D maybe TRBD1 (5 bases). Germline V gene data show CDR1 as GTSNPN and CDR2 as SVGIG (reference sequence). V gave up 3 bases and J gave up 0 bases, with 5 bases separating them. CDR3 length: 12 amino acids. DNA of the CDR3: TGTGCCTGGAGGGGGCACCAAGAGACCCAGTACTTC. It encodes CAWRGHQETQYF.

The chain combines TRBV5-4 with TRBJ2-1; 12 nucleotides line up with TRBD2. In germline, CDR1 is SGHNT, CDR2 YYREEE (reference sequence). V gave up 4 bases and J gave up 9 bases; unmatched junction bases: 8. The length of the CDR3 is 15 residues. The CDR3 here is CASSPTSGGGTEQFF. CDR3 nucleotide sequence: TGTGCCAGCAGCCCGACTAGCGGGGGAGGTACTGAGCAGTTCTTC.

The chain recombines TRBV9 with TRBJ2-1, with TRBD1 as a possible D gene (6 bases). The CDR3 has 16 residues. V lost 3 bases and J 6 bases, leaving 19 bases between the germline ends. Germline V gene lookup returns CDR1 SGDLS and CDR2 YYNGEE. CDR3 in DNA: TGTGCCAGCAGCGCCCTAGGGGGTCCTACCACCAATGAGCAGTTCTTC. This encodes CASSALGGPTTNEQFF.